What follows describes a single TCR beta chain. The target antigen is unknown. This entry is derived from a study of CD4 T cells in relation to SARS-CoV-2 and coronaviruses. Unexposed donor CD4+ T cells date from about 2011-2018, before the COVID-19 pandemic. Isolation of CD4+ T cells took place after about eleven days in culture. PBMCs were plated at some 2 million per well in IL-2-containing medium. The data were produced by immunoSEQ multiplex PCR, yet TCRdb's version contains in-frame clones alone and is incomplete. The table includes approximately 16,000 clones, about 82% detected once. Germline CDR1 is LGHDT and CDR2 is YNNKEL (reference sequence). CDR3 length equals 17 residues. The V end was cut by 3 bases, the J end by 0 bases, with 15 bases between.

The genes are TRBV3-1 (or the pseudogene TRBV3-2) and TRBJ1-3, with TRBD1 as a possible D gene (6 bases). This clonotype originated in a human donor in good health. Sequenced input: CD4+ T cells from PBMCs, cultured in vitro. In DNA form, the CDR3 reads TGTGCCAGCAGCCAGGGGTTCGGGACAACCTCTGGAAACACCATATATTTT. Protein product: CASSQGFGTTSGNTIYF.